This T cell receptor (beta chain) is from a study of OX40 agonist ivuxolimab in advanced cancers. For context, the study as a whole: The costimulatory receptor OX40 (CD134) was targeted by ivuxolimab, a fully human IgG2 agonistic monoclonal antibody. Partial responses occurred in three dose-escalation patients: two with cutaneous melanoma and one with hepatocellular carcinoma. Intravenous ivuxolimab was administered to patients every 2 weeks at six dose levels: 0.01, 0.1, 0.3, 1.5, 3 and 10 mg/kg. Prior anti-PD-1, anti-PD-L1 or anti-CTLA-4 therapy was permitted, and approximately 40% of dose-escalation patients had received checkpoint inhibitors. The paper covers the monotherapy dose-escalation part of the phase I ivuxolimab trial, which included N = 52 patients. A male proportion of 82.7% and a mean age of around 60 years, ranging from 23 to 79, were recorded for the dose-escalation cohort. The purpose of peripheral TCRbeta sequencing was to test whether ivuxolimab changed TCR sequence diversity and led to clonal T-cell expansion. Of the approximately 50 patients in dose escalation, about 20 had hepatocellular carcinoma, some 15 had melanoma, 9 had renal cell carcinoma and 9 had head and neck cancer.

The trial excluded patients who had a history of autoimmune disease or were on systemic immunosuppression. In every dose cohort, peripheral blood was drawn for TCR sequencing at baseline, cycle 4 day 1, and cycle 7 day 1. The samples were drawn from a first-in-human, open-label, multicenter phase I dose-escalation trial of ivuxolimab. The trial enrolled adults with locally advanced or metastatic head and neck squamous cell, hepatocellular, melanoma or renal cell carcinoma. Before TCR sequencing, CD4+ T cells and CD8+ T cells were sorted from peripheral blood as separate populations. V is cut by 4 bases and J by 7 bases, and the space between the germline ends is 18 bases. Sequences SGHRS (CDR1) and YFSETQ (CDR2) are obtained from the germline V gene. The cysteine opens and the phenylalanine closes a CDR3 of 15 amino acids. The kept DNA is CDR3 alone, 45 bases in frame from the first base. Genomic DNA was extracted from sorted cells for sequencing of the TCRbeta CDR3 region. The immunoSEQ Assay was used for sequencing of TCRbeta CDR3 regions. This immuneACCESS table, as held by TCRdb, lists in-frame sequences with V and J called but not all clones. Of the missing ones, under half trace to an unresolved V gene in checked studies; the others have no known cause. The sample table shows about 60,000 clones, and approximately 86% are seen once. 1.1% of the sample belongs to the ten largest clones.

What the authors observed across the whole study: Low levels of normalized T-cell clonal expansion were also shown by some nonresponding patients. At doses of 0.1 to 3.0 mg/kg, clonal expansion of both CD4+ and CD8+ blood T cells was observed from baseline to week 6. The antigen specificity of the peripheral T cells that underwent clonal expansion was not determined. After ivuxolimab, CD8+ T cells had more expanded clones than CD4+ T cells on average. In the 0.1-3.0 mg/kg groups, partial responders were among the patients with the lowest normalized peripheral clonal expansion, particularly in CD8+ T cells.

With regard to this clone: The antigen it binds to is not known. No base-level quality is on record; no much larger clone is a single base apart.

The TCR sequence derives from an adult with an advanced solid tumor such as melanoma, head and neck, liver or kidney cancer. This receptor chain uses TRBV5-1 and TRBJ2-1; a tentative D match to TRBD1 spans 7 bases. The material was CD4+ or CD8+ T cells sorted from blood, obtained in a trial of the OX40 agonist ivuxolimab. The encoded CDR3 is CASSPGPSGGNEQFF. The sequence in DNA is TGCGCCAGCAGCCCGGGACCATCAGGGGGGAATGAGCAGTTCTTC. Reference TRBV5-1 and TRBJ2-1 proteins supply the regions before and after the CDR3; the full variable domain is: KAGVTQTPRYLIKTRGQQVTLSCSPISGHRSVSWYQQTPGQGLQFLFEYFSETQRNKGNFPGRFSGRQFSNSRSEMNVSTLELGDSALYLCASSPGPSGGNEQFFGPGTRLTVL.